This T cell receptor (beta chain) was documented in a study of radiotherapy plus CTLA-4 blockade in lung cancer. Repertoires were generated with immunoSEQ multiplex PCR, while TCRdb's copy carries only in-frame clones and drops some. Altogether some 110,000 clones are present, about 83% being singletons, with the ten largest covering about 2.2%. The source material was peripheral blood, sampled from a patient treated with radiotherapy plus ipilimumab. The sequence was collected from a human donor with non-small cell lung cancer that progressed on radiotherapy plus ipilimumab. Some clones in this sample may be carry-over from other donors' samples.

CDR3: CASSPRVGANEQFF. CDR3 bases: TGCGCCAGCAGCCCCCGGGTGGGGGCCAATGAGCAGTTCTTC. This chain connects TRBV4-1 to TRBJ2-1, with D perhaps TRBD1 (6 bases). Between the trimmed V and J ends, which lost 4 bases and 6 bases, there was a span of 13 bases. The CDR3 contains 14 residues. Per the germline V gene, CDR1 is MGHRA and CDR2 is YSYEKL.